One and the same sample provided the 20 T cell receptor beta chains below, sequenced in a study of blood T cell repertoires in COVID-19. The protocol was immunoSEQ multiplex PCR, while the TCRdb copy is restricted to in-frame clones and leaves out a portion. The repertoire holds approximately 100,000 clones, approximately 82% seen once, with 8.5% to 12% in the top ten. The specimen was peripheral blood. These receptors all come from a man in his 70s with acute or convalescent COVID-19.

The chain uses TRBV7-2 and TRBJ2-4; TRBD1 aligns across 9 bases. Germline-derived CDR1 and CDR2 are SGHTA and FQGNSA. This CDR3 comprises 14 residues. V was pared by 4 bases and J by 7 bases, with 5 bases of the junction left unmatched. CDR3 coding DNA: TGTGCCAGCAGCTCACCCGGGACAGGGAACATTCAGTACTTC. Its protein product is CASSSPGTGNIQYF. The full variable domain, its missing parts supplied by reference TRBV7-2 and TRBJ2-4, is GAGVSQSPSNKVTEKGKDVELRCDPISGHTALYWYRQSLGQGLEFLIYFQGNSAPDKSGLPSDRFSAERTGGSVSTLTIQRTQQEDSAVYLCASSSPGTGNIQYFGAGTRLSVL.

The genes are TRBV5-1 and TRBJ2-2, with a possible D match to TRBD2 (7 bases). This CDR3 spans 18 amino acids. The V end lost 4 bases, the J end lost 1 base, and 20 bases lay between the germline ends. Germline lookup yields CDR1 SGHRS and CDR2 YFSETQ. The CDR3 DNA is TGCGCCAGCAGCACTCCATACGCGGGGGCGATGAACACCGGGGAGCTGTTTTTT. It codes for CASSTPYAGAMNTGELFF.

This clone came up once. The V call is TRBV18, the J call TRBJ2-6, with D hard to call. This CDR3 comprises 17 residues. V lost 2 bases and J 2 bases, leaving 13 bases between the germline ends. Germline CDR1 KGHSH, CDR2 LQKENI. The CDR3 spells CASSPKQLTAGANVLTF. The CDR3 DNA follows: TGTGCCAGCTCACCAAAACAGCTTACTGCTGGGGCCAACGTCCTGACTTTC. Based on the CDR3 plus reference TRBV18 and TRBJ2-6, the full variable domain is NAGVMQNPRHLVRRRGQEARLRCSPMKGHSHVYWYRQLPEEGLKFMVYLQKENIIDESGMPKERFSAEFPKEGPSILRIQQVVRGDSAAYFCASSPKQLTAGANVLTFGAGSRLTVL.

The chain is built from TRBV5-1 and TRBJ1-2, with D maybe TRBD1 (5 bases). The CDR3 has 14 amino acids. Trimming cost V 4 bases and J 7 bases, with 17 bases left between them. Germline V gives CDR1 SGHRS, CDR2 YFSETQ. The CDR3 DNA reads TGCGCCAGCAGCCCCCCAGAACCGGGGGGTGGCTACACCTTC. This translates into CASSPPEPGGGYTF. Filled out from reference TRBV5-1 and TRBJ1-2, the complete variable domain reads KAGVTQTPRYLIKTRGQQVTLSCSPISGHRSVSWYQQTPGQGLQFLFEYFSETQRNKGNFPGRFSGRQFSNSRSEMNVSTLELGDSALYLCASSPPEPGGGYTFGSGTRLTVV.

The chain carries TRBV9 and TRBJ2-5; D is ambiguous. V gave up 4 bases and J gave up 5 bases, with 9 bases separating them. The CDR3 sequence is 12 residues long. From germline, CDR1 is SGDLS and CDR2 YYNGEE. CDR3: CASSLSVETQYF. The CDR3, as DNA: TGTGCCAGCAGCCTTAGTGTCGAGACCCAGTACTTC.

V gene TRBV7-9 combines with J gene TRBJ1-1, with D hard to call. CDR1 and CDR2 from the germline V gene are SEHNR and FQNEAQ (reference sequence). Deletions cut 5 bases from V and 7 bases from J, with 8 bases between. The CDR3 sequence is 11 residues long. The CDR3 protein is CASSRELEAFF. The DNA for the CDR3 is TGTGCCAGCAGCCGAGAACTTGAAGCTTTCTTT. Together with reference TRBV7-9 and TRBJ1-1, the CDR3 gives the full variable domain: DTGVSQNPRHKITKRGQNVTFRCDPISEHNRLYWYRQTLGQGPEFLTYFQNEAQLEKSRLLSDRFSAERPKGSFSTLEIQRTEQGDSAMYLCASSRELEAFFGQGTRLTVV.

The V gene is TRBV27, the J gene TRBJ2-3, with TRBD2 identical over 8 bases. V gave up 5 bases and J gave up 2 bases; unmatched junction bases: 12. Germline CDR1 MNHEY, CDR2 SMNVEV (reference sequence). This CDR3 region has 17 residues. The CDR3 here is CASSPTPGTRDTDTQYF. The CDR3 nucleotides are TGTGCCAGCAGTCCCACTCCCGGGACTAGAGACACAGATACGCAGTATTTT.

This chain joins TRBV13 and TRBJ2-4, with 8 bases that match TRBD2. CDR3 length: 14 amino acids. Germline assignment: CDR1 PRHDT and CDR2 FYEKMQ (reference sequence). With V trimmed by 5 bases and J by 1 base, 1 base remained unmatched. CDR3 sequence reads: CASSRGGAKNIQYF. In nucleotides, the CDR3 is TGTGCCAGCAGCCGCGGGGGGGCCAAAAACATTCAGTACTTC.

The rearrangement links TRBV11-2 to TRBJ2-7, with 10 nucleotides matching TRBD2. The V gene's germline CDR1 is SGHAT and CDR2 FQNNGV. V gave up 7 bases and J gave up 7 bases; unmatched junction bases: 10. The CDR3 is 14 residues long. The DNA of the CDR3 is TGTGCCAGCACCGCTAGCGGGAGCTTGGGAGAGCAGTACTTC. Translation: CASTASGSLGEQYF.

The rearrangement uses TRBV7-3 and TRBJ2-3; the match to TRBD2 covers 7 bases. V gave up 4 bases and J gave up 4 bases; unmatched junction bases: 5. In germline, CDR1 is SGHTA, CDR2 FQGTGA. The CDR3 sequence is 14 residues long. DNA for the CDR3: TGTGCCAGCAGCTCGGGCCTAGCGGCAGATACGCAGTATTTT. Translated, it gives CASSSGLAADTQYF.

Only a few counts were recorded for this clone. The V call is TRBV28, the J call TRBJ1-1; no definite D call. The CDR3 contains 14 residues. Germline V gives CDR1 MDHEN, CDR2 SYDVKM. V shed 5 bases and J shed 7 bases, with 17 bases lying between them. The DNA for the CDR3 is TGTGCCAGCAGTCCAAACGACCGATACAGTGAAGCTTTCTTT. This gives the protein CASSPNDRYSEAFF.

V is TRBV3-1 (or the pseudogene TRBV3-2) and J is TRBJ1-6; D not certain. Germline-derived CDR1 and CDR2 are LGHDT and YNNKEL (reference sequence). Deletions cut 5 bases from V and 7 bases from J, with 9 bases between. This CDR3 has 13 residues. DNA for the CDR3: TGTGCCAGCAGCGAAAACAACAATTCACCCCTCCACTTT. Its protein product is CASSENNNSPLHF.

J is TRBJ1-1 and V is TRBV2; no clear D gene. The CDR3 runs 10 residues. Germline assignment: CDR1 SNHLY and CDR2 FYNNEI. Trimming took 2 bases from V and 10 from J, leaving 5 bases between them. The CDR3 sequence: CASSESGAFF. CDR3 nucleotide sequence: TGTGCCAGCAGTGAATCGGGAGCTTTCTTT.

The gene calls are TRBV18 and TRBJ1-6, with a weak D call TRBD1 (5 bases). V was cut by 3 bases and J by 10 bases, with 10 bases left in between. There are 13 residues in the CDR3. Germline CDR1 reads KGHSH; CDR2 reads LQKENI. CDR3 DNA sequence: TGTGCCAGCTCACCTGACAGTCTATCACCCCTCCACTTT. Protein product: CASSPDSLSPLHF.

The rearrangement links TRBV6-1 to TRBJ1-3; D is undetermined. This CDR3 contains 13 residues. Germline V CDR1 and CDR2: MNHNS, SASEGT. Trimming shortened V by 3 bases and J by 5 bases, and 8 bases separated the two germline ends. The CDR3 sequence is CASSESMRNTIYF. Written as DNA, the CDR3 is TGTGCCAGCAGTGAGAGCATGCGAAACACCATATATTTT.

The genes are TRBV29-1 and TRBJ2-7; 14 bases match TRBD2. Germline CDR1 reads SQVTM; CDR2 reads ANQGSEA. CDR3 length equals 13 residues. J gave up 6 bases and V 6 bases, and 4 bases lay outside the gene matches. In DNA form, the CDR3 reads TGCAGCGTCAAGGGACTAGCGGGAGCCGAGCAGTACTTC. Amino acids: CSVKGLAGAEQYF.

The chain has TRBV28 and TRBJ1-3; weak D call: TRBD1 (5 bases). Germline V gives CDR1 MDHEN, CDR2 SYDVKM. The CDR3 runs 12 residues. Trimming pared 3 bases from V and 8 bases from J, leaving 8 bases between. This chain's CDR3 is CASSLGEDTIYF. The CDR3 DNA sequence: TGTGCCAGCAGTTTGGGGGAGGACACCATATATTTT. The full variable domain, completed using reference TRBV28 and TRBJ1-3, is DVKVTQSSRYLVKRTGEKVFLECVQDMDHENMFWYRQDPGLGLRLIYFSYDVKMKEKGDIPEGYSVSREKKERFSLILESASTNQTSMYLCASSLGEDTIYFGEGSWLTVV.

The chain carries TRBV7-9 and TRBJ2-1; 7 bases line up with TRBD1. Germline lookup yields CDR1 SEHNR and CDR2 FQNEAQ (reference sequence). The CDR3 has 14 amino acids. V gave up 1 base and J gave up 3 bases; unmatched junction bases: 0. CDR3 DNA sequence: TGTGCCAGCAGCTTAGACAGGGGCTACAATGAGCAGTTCTTC. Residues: CASSLDRGYNEQFF.

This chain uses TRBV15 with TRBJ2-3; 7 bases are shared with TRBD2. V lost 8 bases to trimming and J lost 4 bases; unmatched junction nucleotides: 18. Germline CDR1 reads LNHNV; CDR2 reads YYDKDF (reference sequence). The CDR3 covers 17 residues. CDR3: CATEPTGETSVADTQYF. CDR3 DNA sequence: TGTGCCACCGAACCAACGGGAGAAACTAGCGTCGCAGATACGCAGTATTTT.

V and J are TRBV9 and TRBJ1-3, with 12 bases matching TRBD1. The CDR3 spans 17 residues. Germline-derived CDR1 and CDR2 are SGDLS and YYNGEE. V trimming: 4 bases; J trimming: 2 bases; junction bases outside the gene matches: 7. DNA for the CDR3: TGTGCCAGCAGCCCTCGCCGGGACAGGGGGCCTGGAAACACCATATATTTT. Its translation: CASSPRRDRGPGNTIYF.